This entry features one TCR beta chain sequence. Authors' methods: Estimation of nucleated cell counts relied on the amplification of reference gene primers. Some clones are missing from TCRdb's copy, which holds only in-frame ones; the method was immunoSEQ multiplex PCR. The V and J calls and clone size come from that table; D and trimming were worked out from the DNA. In the table there are approximately 290,000 clones, 75% to 95% of which are singletons. The sample comes from a study of blood T cell repertoires in COVID-19. About the research overall: Sites across the United States, Italy and Spain contributed samples from acute and convalescent COVID-19.

Participants spanned ages about 18 to 90 years and resided in about two dozen US areas. Assignment of participants to cohorts was predicated upon participant-reported clinical history. Germline V gene sequence: CDR1 MGHRA, CDR2 YSYEKL. CDR3 length equals 14 residues. Losses at the gene ends were 5 bases for V and 1 base for J; bases not matched to a gene: 4. The sample was PBMCs or T cells enriched from blood (not recorded which). The rearrangement joins TRBV4-1 to TRBJ2-5; TRBD2 matches 7 bases. The receptor was derived from a woman in her 30s who had recovered from COVID-19. This CDR3 is CASSVPSGQETQYF. The CDR3 DNA reads TGCGCCAGCAGCGTGCCTAGCGGCCAAGAGACCCAGTACTTC.